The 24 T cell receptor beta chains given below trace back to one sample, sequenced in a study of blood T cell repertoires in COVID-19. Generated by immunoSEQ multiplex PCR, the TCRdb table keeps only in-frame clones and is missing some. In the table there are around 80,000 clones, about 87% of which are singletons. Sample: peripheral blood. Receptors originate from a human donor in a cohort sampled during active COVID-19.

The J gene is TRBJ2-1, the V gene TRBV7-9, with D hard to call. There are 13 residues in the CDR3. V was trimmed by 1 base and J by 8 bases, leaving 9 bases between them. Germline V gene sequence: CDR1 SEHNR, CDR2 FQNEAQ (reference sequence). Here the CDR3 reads CASSLGVGDEQFF. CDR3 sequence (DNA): TGTGCCAGCAGCTTAGGTGTGGGCGATGAGCAGTTCTTC.

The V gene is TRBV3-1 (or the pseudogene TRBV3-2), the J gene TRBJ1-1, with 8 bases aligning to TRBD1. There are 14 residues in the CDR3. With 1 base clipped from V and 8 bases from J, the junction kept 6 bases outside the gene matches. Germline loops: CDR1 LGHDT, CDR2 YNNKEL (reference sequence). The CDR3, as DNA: TGTGCCAGCAGCCAAGCGGACAGGGATTCGGAAGCTTTCTTT. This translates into CASSQADRDSEAFF.

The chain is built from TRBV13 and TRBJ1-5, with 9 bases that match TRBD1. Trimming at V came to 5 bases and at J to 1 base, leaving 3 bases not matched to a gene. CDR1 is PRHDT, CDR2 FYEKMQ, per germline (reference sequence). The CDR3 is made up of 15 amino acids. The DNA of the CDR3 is TGTGCCAGCAGCCGGGGACAGGGAAGCAATCAGCCCCAGCATTTT. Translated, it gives CASSRGQGSNQPQHF.

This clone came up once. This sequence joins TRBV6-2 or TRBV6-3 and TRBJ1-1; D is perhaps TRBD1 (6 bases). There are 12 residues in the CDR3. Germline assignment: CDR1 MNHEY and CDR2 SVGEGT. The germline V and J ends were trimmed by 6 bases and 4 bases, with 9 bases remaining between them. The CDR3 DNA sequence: TGTGCCAGCAGCACAGGGTTCACTGAAGCTTTCTTT. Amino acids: CASSTGFTEAFF.

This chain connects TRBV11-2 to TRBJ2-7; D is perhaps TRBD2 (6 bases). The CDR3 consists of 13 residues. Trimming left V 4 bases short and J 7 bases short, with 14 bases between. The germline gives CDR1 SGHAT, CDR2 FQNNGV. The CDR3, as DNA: TGTGCCAGCAGCTGGGACTTAGCACGGGAGCAGTACTTC. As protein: CASSWDLAREQYF. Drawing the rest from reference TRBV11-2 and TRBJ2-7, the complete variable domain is EAGVAQSPRYKIIEKRQSVAFWCNPISGHATLYWYQQILGQGPKLLIQFQNNGVVDDSQLPKDRFSAERLKGVDSTLKIQPAKLEDSAVYLCASSWDLAREQYFGPGTRLTVT.

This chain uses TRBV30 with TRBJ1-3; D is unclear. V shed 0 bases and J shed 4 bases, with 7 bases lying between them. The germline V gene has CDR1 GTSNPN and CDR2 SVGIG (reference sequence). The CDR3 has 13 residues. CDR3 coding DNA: TGTGCCTGGAGTGTACATAGCGGAAACACCATATATTTT. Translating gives CAWSVHSGNTIYF.

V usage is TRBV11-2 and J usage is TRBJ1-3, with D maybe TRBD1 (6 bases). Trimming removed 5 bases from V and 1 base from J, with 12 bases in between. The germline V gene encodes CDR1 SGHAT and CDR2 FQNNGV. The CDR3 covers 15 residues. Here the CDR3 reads CASSPGVSSGNTIYF. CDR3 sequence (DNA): TGTGCCAGCAGCCCAGGGGTGTCTTCTGGAAACACCATATATTTT.

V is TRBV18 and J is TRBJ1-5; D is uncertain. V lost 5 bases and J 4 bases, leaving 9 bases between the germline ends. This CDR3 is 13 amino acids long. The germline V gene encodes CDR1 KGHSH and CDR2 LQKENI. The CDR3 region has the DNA TGTGCCAGCTCATCCGGGATTAATCAGCCCCAGCATTTT. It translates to CASSSGINQPQHF.

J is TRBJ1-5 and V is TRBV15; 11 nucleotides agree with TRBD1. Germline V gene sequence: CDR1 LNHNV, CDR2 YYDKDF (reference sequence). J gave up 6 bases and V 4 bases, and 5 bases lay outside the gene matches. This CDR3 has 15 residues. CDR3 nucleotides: TGTGCCACCAGCACCGGGACAGGGGGTAGTCAGCCCCAGCATTTT. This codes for CATSTGTGGSQPQHF.

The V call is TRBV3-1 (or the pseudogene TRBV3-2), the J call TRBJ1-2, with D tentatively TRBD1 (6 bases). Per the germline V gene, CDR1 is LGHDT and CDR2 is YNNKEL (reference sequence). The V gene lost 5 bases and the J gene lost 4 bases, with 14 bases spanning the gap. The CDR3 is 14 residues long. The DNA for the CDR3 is TGTGCCAGCAGCGAGAACAGGGATCGCTATGGCTACACCTTC. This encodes CASSENRDRYGYTF.

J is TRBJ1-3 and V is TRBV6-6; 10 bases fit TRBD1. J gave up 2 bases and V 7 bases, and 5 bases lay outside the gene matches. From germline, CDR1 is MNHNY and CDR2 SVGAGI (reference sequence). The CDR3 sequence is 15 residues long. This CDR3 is CASTADRGPGNTIYF. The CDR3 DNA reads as TGTGCCAGCACCGCAGACAGGGGGCCTGGAAACACCATATATTTT.

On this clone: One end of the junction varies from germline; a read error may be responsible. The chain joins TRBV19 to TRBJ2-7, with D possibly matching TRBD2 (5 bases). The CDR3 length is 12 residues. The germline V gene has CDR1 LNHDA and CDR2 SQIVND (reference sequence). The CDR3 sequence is CASRKDSHEQYF. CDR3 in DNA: TGTGCCAGTAGGAAGGACTCCCACGAGCAGTACTTC.

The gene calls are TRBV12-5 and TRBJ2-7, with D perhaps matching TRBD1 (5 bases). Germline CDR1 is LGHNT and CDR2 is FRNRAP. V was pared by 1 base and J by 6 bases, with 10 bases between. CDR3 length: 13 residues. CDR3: CASGLEAGFEQYF. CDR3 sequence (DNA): TGTGCTAGTGGTTTGGAGGCAGGGTTCGAGCAGTACTTC.

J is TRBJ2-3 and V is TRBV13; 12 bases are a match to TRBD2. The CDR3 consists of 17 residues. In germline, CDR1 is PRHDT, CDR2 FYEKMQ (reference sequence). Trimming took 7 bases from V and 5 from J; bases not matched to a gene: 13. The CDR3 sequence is CASTSRVLAGGRDTQYF. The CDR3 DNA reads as TGTGCCAGCACCAGTAGGGTCCTAGCGGGAGGGAGAGATACGCAGTATTTT.

CDR3 in amino acids: CAWSVGPTEFYGYTF. The DNA for the CDR3 is TGTGCCTGGAGTGTGGGCCCGACAGAATTCTATGGCTACACCTTC. The chain recombines TRBV30 with TRBJ1-2, with D possibly matching TRBD1 (5 bases). CDR1 GTSNPN and CDR2 SVGIG come from the germline V gene (reference sequence). The CDR3 consists of 15 residues. V gave up 0 bases and J gave up 4 bases, with 15 bases separating them.

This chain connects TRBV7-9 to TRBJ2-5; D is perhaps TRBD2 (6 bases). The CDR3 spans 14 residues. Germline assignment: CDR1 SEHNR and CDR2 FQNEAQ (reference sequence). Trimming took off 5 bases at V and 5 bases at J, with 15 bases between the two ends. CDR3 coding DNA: TGTGCCAGCAGCCCCGAGGAGGGCCGGGAGACCCAGTACTTC. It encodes CASSPEEGRETQYF.

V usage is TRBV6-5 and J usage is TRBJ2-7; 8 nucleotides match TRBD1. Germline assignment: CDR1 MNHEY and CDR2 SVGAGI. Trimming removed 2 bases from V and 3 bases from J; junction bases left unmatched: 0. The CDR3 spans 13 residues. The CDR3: CASSYTGGYEQYF. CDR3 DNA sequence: TGTGCCAGCAGTTACACAGGGGGCTACGAGCAGTACTTC.

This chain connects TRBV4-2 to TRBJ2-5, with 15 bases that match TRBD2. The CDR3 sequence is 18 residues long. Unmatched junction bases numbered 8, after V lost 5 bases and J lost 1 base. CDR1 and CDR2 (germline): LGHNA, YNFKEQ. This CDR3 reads CASSTGLAGGITQETQYF. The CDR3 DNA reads TGTGCCAGCAGCACTGGACTAGCGGGGGGGATAACCCAAGAGACCCAGTACTTC.

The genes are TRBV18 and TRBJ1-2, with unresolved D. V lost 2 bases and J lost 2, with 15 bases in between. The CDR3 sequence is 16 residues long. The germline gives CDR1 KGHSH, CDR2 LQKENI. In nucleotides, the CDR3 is TGTGCCAGCTCACCAACGGCCCGGGATCGAAACTATGGCTACACCTTC. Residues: CASSPTARDRNYGYTF. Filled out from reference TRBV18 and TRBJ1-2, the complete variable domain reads NAGVMQNPRHLVRRRGQEARLRCSPMKGHSHVYWYRQLPEEGLKFMVYLQKENIIDESGMPKERFSAEFPKEGPSILRIQQVVRGDSAAYFCASSPTARDRNYGYTFGSGTRLTVV.

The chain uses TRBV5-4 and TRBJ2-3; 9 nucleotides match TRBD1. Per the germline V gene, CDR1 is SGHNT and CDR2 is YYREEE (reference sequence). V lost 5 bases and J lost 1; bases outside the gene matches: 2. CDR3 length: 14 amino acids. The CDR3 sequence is CASRRTGGTDTQYF. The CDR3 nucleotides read TGTGCCAGCAGACGGACAGGGGGCACAGATACGCAGTATTTT.

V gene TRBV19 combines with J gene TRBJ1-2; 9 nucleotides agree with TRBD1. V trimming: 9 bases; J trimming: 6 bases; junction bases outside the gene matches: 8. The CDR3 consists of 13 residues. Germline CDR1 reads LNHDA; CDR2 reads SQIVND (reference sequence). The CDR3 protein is CASTTDRGDGYTF. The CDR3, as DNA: TGTGCCAGCACTACGGACAGGGGTGATGGCTACACCTTC.

CDR3 loop: CASSQGQDYEQYF. As DNA, the CDR3 is TGTGCCAGCAGCCAAGGACAGGACTACGAGCAGTACTTC. This chain links TRBV3-1 (or the pseudogene TRBV3-2) with TRBJ2-7, with D possibly TRBD1 on 6 matching bases. V lost 1 base to trimming and J lost 3 bases, with 7 bases between them. Per the germline V gene, CDR1 is LGHDT and CDR2 is YNNKEL (reference sequence). This CDR3 has 13 amino acids.

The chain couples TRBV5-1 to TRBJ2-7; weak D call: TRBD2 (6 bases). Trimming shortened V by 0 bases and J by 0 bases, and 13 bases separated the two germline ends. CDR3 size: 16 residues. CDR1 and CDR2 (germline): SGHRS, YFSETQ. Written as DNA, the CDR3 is TGCGCCAGCAGCTTGGTTGGGGGGATGAGCTCCTACGAGCAGTACTTC. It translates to CASSLVGGMSSYEQYF.

The CDR3 region has the DNA TGTGCCAGCAGCCAAGGTTTGACGGGGGAAGAGACCCAGTACTTC. As protein: CASSQGLTGEETQYF. The gene calls are TRBV3-1 (or the pseudogene TRBV3-2) and TRBJ2-5; maybe TRBD2 (6 bases). Germline assignment: CDR1 LGHDT and CDR2 YNNKEL (reference sequence). The CDR3 has 15 residues. Trimming removed 1 base at V and 3 bases at J, with 12 bases between.